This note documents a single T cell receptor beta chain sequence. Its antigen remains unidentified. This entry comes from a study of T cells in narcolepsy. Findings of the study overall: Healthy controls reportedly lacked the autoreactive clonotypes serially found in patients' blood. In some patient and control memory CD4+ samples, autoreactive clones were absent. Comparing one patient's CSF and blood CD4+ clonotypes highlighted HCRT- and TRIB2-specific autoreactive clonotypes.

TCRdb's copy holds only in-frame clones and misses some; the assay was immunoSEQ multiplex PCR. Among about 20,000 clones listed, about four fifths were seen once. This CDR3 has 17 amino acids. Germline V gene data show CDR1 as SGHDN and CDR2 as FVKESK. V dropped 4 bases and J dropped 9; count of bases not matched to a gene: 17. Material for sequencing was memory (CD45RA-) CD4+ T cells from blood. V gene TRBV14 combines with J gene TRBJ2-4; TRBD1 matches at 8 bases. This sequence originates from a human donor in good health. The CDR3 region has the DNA TGTGCCAGCAGCCCCCGCTGGAGACAGGGGCTTGTCGGCATTCAGTACTTC. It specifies CASSPRWRQGLVGIQYF.